This T cell receptor (beta chain) was retrieved from a study of T cells in Graves' hyperthyroidism and ophthalmopathy. Study-level background: At initial diagnosis, before any treatment had begun, peripheral blood was obtained.

Disease lasting under 3 months, a NOSPECS grade of at least 4, and a Clinical Activity Score of at least 3 were features of the ophthalmopathy patients. The CDR3 regions of TCR beta were amplified from RNA transcripts. The HTBI primer set drove a first-round RT-PCR of the TCR CDR3. Each CDR3 protein is one row after TCRdb ran MiXCR on the multiplex PCR reads. In the table there are some 340,000 distinct CDR3 sequences, approximately 13% of which are singletons. The CDR3 sequence is 14 residues long. Germline CDR1 and CDR2: SGHAT and FQDESV (reference sequence). The ends lost 1 base at V and 5 bases at J; junction bases unmatched: 3. This clonotype was seen repeatedly, ten times or more.

The sequence was collected from a woman in her thirties or forties with Graves' ophthalmopathy. J is TRBJ2-7 and V is TRBV11-1; TRBD2 matches at 9 bases. The sequencing input was blood. CDR3 DNA sequence: TGTGCCAGCAGCTTAGTAGCGGGAGAAAACGAGCAGTACTTC. Its translation: CASSLVAGENEQYF.